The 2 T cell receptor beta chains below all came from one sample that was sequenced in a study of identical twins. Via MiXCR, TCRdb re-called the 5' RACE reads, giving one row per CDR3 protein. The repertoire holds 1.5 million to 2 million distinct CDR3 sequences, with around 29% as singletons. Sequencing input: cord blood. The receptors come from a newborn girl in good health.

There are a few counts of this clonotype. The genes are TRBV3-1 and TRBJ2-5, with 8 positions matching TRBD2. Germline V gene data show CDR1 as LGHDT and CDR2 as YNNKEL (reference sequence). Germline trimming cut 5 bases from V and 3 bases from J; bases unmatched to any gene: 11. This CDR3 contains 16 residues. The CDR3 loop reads CASSRTPLTSEETQYF. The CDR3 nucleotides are TGTGCCAGCAGCAGAACCCCCCTGACTAGCGAAGAGACCCAGTACTTC.

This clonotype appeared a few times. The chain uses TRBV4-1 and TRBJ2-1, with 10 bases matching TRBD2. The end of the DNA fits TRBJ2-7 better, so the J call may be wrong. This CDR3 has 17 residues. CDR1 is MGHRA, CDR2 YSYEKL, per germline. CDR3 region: CASSQGLLAGYYNEQYF. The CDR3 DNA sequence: TGCGCCAGCAGCCAAGGCCTACTAGCGGGGTACTACAATGAGCAGTACTTC.